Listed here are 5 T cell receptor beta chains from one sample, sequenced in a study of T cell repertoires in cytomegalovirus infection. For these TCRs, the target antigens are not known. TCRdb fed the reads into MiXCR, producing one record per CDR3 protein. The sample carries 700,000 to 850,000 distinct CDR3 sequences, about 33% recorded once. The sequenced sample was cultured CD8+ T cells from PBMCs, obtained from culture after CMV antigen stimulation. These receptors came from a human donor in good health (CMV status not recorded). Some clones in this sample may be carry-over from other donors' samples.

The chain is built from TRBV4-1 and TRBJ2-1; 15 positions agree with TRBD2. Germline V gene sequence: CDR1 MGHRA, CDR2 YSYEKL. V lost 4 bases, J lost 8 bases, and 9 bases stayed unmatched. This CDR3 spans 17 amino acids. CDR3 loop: CASSLWTSGGVNDEQFF. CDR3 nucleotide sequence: TGCGCCAGCAGCCTCTGGACTAGCGGGGGGGTTAACGATGAGCAGTTCTTC.

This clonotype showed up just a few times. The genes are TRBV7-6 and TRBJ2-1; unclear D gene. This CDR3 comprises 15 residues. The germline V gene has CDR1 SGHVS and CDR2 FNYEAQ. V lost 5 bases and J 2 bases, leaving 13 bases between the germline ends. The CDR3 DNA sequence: TGTGCCAGCAGCATTAGGACGTCGGCCTACAATGAGCAGTTCTTC. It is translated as CASSIRTSAYNEQFF. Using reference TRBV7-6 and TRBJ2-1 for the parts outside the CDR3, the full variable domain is GAGVSQSPRYKVTKRGQDVALRCDPISGHVSLYWYRQALGQGPEFLTYFNYEAQQDKSGLPNDRFSAERPEGSISTLTIQRTEQRDSAMYRCASSIRTSAYNEQFFGPGTRLTVL.

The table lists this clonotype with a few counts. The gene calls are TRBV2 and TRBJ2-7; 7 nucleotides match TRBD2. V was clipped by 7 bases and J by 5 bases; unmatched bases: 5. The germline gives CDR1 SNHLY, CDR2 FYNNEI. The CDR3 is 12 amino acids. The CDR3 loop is CASIGGFNEQYF. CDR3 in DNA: TGTGCCAGCATCGGGGGGTTCAACGAGCAGTACTTC.

The CDR3 DNA reads TGTGCCAGCAGTTATCCGACTAGCGGGCCTTCCTACGAGCAGTACTTC. This translates into CASSYPTSGPSYEQYF. The chain employs TRBV6-6 and TRBJ2-7; 10 positions agree with TRBD2. This CDR3 is 16 amino acids long. In germline, CDR1 is MNHNY, CDR2 SVGAGI (reference sequence). The V and J ends lost 3 bases and 1 base, in that order; junction bases with no gene match: 6.

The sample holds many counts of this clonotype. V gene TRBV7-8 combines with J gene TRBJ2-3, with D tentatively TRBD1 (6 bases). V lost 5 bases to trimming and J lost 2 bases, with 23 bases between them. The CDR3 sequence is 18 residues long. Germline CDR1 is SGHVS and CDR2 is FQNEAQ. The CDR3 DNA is TGTGCCAGCAGCCCCGCGAGCCCGGGACACCATACCACAGATACGCAGTATTTT. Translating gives CASSPASPGHHTTDTQYF.